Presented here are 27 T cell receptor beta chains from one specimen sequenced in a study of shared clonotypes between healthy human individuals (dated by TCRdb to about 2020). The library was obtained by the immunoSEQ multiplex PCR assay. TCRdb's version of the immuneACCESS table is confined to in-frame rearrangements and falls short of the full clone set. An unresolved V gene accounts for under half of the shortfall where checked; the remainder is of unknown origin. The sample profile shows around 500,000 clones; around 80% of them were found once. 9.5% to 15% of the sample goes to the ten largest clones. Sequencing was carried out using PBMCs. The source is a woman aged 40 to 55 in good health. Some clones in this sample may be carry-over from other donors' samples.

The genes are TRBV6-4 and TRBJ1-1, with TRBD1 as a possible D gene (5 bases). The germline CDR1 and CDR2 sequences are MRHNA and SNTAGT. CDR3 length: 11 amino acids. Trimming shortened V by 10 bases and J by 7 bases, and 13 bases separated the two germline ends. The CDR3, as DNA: TGTGCCAACCGGGAAGACAGTGAAGCTTTCTTT. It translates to CANREDSEAFF.

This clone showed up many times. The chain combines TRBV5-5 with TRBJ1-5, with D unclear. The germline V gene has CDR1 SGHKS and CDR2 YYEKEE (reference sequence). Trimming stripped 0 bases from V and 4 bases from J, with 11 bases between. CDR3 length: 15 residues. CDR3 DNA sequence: TGTGCCAGCAGCTTGGTTGTCAGCGAGAATCAGCCCCAGCATTTT. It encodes CASSLVVSENQPQHF.

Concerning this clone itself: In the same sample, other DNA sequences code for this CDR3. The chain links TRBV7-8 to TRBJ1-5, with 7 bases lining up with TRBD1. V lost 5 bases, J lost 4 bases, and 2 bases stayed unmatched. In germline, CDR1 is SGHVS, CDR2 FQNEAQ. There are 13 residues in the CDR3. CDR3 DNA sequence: TGTGCCAGCAGCCTGGACAGGAATCAGCCCCAGCATTTT. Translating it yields CASSLDRNQPQHF.

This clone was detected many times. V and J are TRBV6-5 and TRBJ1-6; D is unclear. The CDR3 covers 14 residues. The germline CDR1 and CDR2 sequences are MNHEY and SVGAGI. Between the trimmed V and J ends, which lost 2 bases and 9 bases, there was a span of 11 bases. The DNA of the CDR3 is TGTGCCAGCAGTTACGAGGCAGGCGGTTCACCCCTCCACTTT. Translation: CASSYEAGGSPLHF.

The CDR3 sequence is CASSLTGRNEQFF. The CDR3, as DNA: TGTGCCAGCAGCCTGACAGGCCGAAATGAGCAGTTCTTC. V is TRBV5-6 and J is TRBJ2-1; perhaps TRBD1 as D (6 bases). CDR1 is SGHDT, CDR2 YYEEEE, per germline. V gave up 4 bases and J gave up 7 bases, with 12 bases separating them. This CDR3 contains 13 residues.

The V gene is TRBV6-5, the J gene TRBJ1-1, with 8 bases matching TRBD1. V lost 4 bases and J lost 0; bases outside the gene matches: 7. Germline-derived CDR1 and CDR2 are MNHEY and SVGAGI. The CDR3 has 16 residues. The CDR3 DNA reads TGTGCCAGCAGTTCAATCCGACAGGGGATGAACACTGAAGCTTTCTTT. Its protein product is CASSSIRQGMNTEAFF.

CDR3 in amino acids: CASSALTGQGVAFF. Here the CDR3 DNA reads TGTGCCAGCAGCGCCCTTACTGGACAGGGTGTCGCTTTCTTT. The chain is built from TRBV9 and TRBJ1-1; 8 positions agree with TRBD1. The germline V gene has CDR1 SGDLS and CDR2 YYNGEE. CDR3 length equals 14 residues. V shed 3 bases, J shed 11 bases, and the junction held 12 bases outside the gene matches.

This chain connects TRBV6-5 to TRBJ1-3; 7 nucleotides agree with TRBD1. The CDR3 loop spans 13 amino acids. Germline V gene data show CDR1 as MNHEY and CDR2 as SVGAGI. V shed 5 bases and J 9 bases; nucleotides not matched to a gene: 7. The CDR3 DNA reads TGTGCCAGCAGTAGACAACAGGGGAGCACCATATATTTT. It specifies CASSRQQGSTIYF.

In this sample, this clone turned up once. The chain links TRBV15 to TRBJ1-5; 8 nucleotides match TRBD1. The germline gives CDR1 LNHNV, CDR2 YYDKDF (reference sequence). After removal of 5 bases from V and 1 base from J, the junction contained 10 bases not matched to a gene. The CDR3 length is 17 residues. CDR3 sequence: CATSPSGQGYSNQPQHF. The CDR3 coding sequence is TGTGCCACCAGCCCTTCCGGACAGGGCTACAGCAATCAGCCCCAGCATTTT.

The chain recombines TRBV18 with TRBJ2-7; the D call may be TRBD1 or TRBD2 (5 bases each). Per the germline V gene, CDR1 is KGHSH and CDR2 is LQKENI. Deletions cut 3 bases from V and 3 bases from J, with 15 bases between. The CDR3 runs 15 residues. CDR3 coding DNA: TGTGCCAGCTCACCTAGGGACCGCCTTAGCTACGAGCAGTACTTC. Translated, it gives CASSPRDRLSYEQYF.

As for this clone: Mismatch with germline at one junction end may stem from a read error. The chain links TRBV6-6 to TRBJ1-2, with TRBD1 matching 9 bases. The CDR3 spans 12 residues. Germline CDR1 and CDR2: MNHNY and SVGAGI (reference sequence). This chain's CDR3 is CASSHSGQGYTF. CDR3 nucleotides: TGTGCCAGCAGTCACTCGGGACAGGGTTACACCTTC.

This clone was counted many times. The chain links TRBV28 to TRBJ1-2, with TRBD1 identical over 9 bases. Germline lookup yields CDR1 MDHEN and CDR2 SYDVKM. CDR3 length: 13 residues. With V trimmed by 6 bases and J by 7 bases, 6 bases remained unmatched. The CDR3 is CASSKRTGVGYTF. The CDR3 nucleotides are TGTGCCAGCAGCAAAAGGACAGGGGTTGGCTACACCTTC.

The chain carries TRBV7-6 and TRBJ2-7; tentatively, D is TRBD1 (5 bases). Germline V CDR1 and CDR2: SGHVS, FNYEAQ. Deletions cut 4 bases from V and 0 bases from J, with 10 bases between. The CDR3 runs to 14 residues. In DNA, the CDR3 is TGTGCCAGCAGCTCAAGGGGAAGCTCCTACGAGCAGTACTTC. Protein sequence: CASSSRGSSYEQYF.

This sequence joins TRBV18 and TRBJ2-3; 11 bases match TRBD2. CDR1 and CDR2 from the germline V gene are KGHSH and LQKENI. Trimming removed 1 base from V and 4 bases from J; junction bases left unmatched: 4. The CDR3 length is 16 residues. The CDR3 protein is CASSPLAGGPADTQYF. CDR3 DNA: TGTGCCAGCTCACCACTAGCGGGAGGGCCAGCAGATACGCAGTATTTT.

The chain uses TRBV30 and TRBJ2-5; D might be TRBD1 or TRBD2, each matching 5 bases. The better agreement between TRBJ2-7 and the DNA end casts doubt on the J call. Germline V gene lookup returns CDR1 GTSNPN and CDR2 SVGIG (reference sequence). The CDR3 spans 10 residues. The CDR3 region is CAQGAYEQYF. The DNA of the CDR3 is TGTGCTCAGGGAGCCTACGAGCAGTACTTC.

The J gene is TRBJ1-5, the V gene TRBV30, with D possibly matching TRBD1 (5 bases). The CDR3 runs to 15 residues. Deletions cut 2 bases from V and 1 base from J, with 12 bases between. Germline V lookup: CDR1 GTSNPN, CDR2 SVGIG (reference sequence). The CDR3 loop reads CAWSSGGRSNQPQHF. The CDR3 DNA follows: TGTGCCTGGAGTAGTGGGGGAAGGAGCAATCAGCCCCAGCATTTT.

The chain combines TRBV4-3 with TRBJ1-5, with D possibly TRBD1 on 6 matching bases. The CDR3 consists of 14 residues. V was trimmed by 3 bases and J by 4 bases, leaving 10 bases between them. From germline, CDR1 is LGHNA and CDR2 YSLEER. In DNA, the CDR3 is TGCGCCAGCAGCCAGGGAACAGGGAATCAGCCCCAGCATTTT. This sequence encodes CASSQGTGNQPQHF.

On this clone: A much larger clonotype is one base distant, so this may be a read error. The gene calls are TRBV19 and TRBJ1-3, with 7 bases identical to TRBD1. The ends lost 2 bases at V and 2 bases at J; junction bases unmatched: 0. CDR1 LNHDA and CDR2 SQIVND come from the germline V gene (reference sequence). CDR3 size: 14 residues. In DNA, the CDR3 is TGTGCCAGTAGTATACAGGGGGCTGGAAACACCATATATTTT. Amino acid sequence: CASSIQGAGNTIYF. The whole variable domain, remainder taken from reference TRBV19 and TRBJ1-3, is DGGITQSPKYLFRKEGQNVTLSCEQNLNHDAMYWYRQDPGQGLRLIYYSQIVNDFQKGDIAEGYSVSREKKESFPLTVTSAQKNPTAFYLCASSIQGAGNTIYFGEGSWLTVV.

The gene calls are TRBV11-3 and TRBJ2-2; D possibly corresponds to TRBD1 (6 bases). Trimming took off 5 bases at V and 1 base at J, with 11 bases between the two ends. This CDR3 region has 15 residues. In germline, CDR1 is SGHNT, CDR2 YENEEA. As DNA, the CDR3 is TGTGCCAGCAGCCTCCAACAGGGGAACACCGGGGAGCTGTTTTTT. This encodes CASSLQQGNTGELFF.

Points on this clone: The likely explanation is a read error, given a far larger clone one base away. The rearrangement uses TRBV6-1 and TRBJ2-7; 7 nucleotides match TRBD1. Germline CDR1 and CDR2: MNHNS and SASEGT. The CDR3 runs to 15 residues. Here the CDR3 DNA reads TGTACCAGCAGTGTCACAGGGGAAGGACCTAACGAGCAGTACTTC. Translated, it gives CTSSVTGEGPNEQYF.

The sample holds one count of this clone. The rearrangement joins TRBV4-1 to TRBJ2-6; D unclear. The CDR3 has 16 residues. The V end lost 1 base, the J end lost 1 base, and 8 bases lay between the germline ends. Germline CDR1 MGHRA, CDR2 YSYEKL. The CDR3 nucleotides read TGCGCCAGCAGCCAAGTACTTGTTTCTGGGGCCAACGTCCTGACTTTC. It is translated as CASSQVLVSGANVLTF.

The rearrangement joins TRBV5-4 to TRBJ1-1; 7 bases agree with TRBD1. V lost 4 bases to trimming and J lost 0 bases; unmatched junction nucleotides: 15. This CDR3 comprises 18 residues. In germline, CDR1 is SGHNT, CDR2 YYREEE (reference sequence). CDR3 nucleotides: TGTGCCAGCAGCCCCTCCCTGGTTACACAGGGGATGAACACTGAAGCTTTCTTT. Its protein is CASSPSLVTQGMNTEAFF. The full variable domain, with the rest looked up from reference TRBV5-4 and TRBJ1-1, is ETGVTQSPTHLIKTRGQQVTLRCSSQSGHNTVSWYQQALGQGPQFIFQYYREEENGRGNFPPRFSGLQFPNYSSELNVNALELDDSALYLCASSPSLVTQGMNTEAFFGQGTRLTVV.

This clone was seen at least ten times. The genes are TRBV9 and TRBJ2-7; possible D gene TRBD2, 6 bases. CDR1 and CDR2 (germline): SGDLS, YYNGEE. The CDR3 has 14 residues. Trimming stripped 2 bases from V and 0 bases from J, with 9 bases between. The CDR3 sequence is CASSVSSASYEQYF. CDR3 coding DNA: TGTGCCAGCAGCGTCTCTAGCGCCTCCTACGAGCAGTACTTC.

CDR3 nucleotide sequence: TGTGCCAGCAGCCCGGACATAGAGTCTTCCGAGCAGTACTTC. As protein: CASSPDIESSEQYF. The V and J genes are TRBV5-6 and TRBJ2-7; D is perhaps TRBD1 (5 bases). The germline V gene encodes CDR1 SGHDT and CDR2 YYEEEE. The CDR3 has 14 amino acids. Trimming removed 4 bases at V and 6 bases at J, with 17 bases between.

The CDR3 sequence: CASTLKTGGLNTEAFF. The CDR3 bases are TGTGCCAGCACCCTTAAAACAGGGGGCTTGAACACTGAAGCTTTCTTT. This rearrangement joins TRBV11-2 to TRBJ1-1; 9 bases are a match to TRBD1. The CDR3 loop spans 16 amino acids. V lost 7 bases and J lost 0; bases outside the gene matches: 9. Germline V lookup: CDR1 SGHAT, CDR2 FQNNGV.

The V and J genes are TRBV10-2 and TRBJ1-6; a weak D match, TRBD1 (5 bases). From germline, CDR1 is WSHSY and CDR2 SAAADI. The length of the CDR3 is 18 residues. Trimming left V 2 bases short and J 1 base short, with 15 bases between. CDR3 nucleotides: TGCGCCAGCAGTGAGAGGTCGCAGGGTTGGTCCTATAATTCACCCCTCCACTTT. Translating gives CASSERSQGWSYNSPLHF.

The CDR3 DNA reads TGTGCCAGCAGTGTAAAGACAGGGTGGGGGGTACAGACCCAGTACTTC. This sequence encodes CASSVKTGWGVQTQYF. The chain uses TRBV25-1 and TRBJ2-5, with D possibly being TRBD1 (7 bases). V was cut by 4 bases and J by 6 bases, with 21 bases left in between. This CDR3 contains 16 residues. Germline V gene sequence: CDR1 MGHDK, CDR2 SYGVNS. Looking up the rest from reference TRBV25-1 and TRBJ2-5 gives the full variable domain: EADIYQTPRYLVIGTGKKITLECSQTMGHDKMYWYQQDPGMELHLIHYSYGVNSTEKGDLSSESTVSRIRTEHFPLTLESARPSHTSQYLCASSVKTGWGVQTQYFGPGTRLLVL.